This T cell receptor (beta chain) emerged from a study of T cell repertoires in ileal Crohn's disease (dated by TCRdb to between 2019 and 2020). Describing the broader study: Median disease duration was approximately 8 years, and about 40% of patients were identified as active smokers at the time of surgery. M6 samples consisted of neoterminal ileum biopsies collected during postoperative colonoscopy. Roughly half of the patients were given postoperative therapy, with about a dozen receiving thiopurines and around 18 receiving anti-TNF agents. Every patient underwent surgery because of a complication, which was stricturing disease in roughly 60% of cases and penetrating disease in around 40%. Endoscopic postoperative recurrence was defined as a Rutgeerts score above i0. The TCR repertoire was analysed in under 70 patients with Crohn's disease drawn from a prospective multicentre cohort. Running in parallel with the study was a multicentre cohort set up to find predictors of early endoscopic recurrence following ileocolonic resection. The study sequenced roughly 170 mucosal samples from around 52 patients, taken at several locations on the surgical specimen and at postoperative endoscopy.

Comments on this clone: The target of this receptor is not known. No base qualities exist here, and no much larger clone lies one base off it.

Sample time point, as interpreted from the label and publication: neoterminal ileum biopsy at postoperative endoscopy, about 6 months after surgery. Adults with ileal or ileocolonic Crohn's disease and an indication for ileocolonic resection were eligible for inclusion. Before DNA extraction, whole ileal mucosal biopsies were kept frozen at -80 degrees C. Genomic DNA was isolated from frozen whole biopsies using a TRizol-based method, and the DNA was quantified with a NanoDrop 2000 spectrophotometer. The CDR3 measures 16 amino acids from cysteine to phenylalanine. This entry keeps only the CDR3 DNA: 48 bases, framed from base 1. V drops 2 bases and J drops 3 bases, leaving 17 bases in between. The germline V gene provides CDR1 MGHRA and CDR2 YSYEKL. The full study reports these points: Postoperative endoscopy timing varied within the first year after surgery, with a median delay of about 7 months. Only a subgroup of patients, of unstated size, had their mucosal CD4 and CD8 T cells sorted and sequenced. Compared with CD4 T cells, sorted CD8 T cells contained more high-frequency clones, which suggests that the mucosal expansions were mostly CD8. Endoscopic recurrence was found to be associated with higher high-frequency clone percentages at surgery, and recurrence was observed in all patients with clonality above 26.8% (18/57). A significantly higher proportion of clonal expansions was observed in active smokers at surgery than in non-smokers (approximately 26% vs 20%, p=0.02).

For commercial TCRB immunosequencing, approximately 480 nanograms of biopsy DNA were submitted for each sample. CDR3 regions were amplified from genomic DNA by Adaptive Biotechnology using a two-step, amplification bias-controlled multiplex PCR. In the first PCR, primers covered every V and J gene segment, and in the second PCR, barcodes and Illumina adapters were added. CDR3 libraries were sequenced on an Illumina instrument. From the authors' description of their analysis: Analysis combined the vendor-provided pipelines with custom analysis of raw data in R/Bioconductor under R version 3.3.0. Clonality, ranging from 0 to 1, was calculated as the inverse of the normalised Shannon entropy of all productive clones. High-frequency clones were defined as the share of the repertoire taken up by the top 100 clones, keeping only clones that passed a 95% confidence test. Overlap between samples was measured with the Morisita-Horn index, while repertoire diversity was measured with the Simpson index. Here the immuneACCESS table is served through TCRdb, limited to in-frame sequences with V and J called. Missing clones are a known gap in these copies; in checked studies unresolved V genes cover under half, and the rest lacks a known reason. V and J calls and clone size follow that table, whereas D and trimming were derived from the DNA. Recorded for this sample are 13,000 or so clones; 75% to 85% of them occurred a single time. Around 9.9% of the sample lies in the top ten.

The sequence came from an adult with Crohn's disease. This receptor chain uses TRBV4-1 and TRBJ2-7; the D gene is not confidently resolved. The sequenced sample was ileal tissue. The bases read TGCGCCAGCAGCCAACTCGAGACTGCTCCCCGCTACGAGCAGTACTTC. The translation is CASSQLETAPRYEQYF.